Described below is a single T cell receptor (beta chain) sequence and its context. Its target is unknown. The data derive from a study of Ad26.COV2.S vaccination and SARS-CoV-2 variants. Across the study: In the COV1001 trial, the donor was in the Ad26.COV2.S arm. Study findings and constraints: The authors reported substantial breadth in spike-specific CD8+ and CD4+ T cell responses after vaccination.

CDR1 is MNHEY, CDR2 SVGAGI, per germline. This CDR3 spans 13 amino acids. V was cut by 7 bases and J by 2 bases, with 8 bases left in between. Regarding treatment: around 19 received Ad26.COV2.S at low or high dose, single or two shots; 5 received placebo; per-sample allocation not given. After the first vaccine or placebo injection, samples were drawn on day 63. Produced via immunoSEQ multiplex PCR; TCRdb's table is partial and in-frame only. The table has nearly 400,000 clones, 89% seen once; the top ten hold about 1.9%. This receptor was taken from a person aged 18-65 years who received the Ad26.COV2.S COVID-19 vaccine or a placebo. The sample in question was peripheral blood, obtained in a trial of Ad26.COV2.S vaccine versus placebo. The chain joins TRBV6-5 to TRBJ2-2; no clear D gene. The CDR3 loop reads CASNLGNTGELFF. Here the CDR3 DNA reads TGTGCCAGCAATCTGGGTAACACCGGGGAGCTGTTTTTT.